The 28 T cell receptor beta chains given below trace back to one sample, sequenced in a study of memory CD4+ T cells and cytomegalovirus serostatus. Single viable CD3+CD4+CD8-CD45RO+ cells were sorted as the memory CD4+ T cells. Sequencing was performed with immunoSEQ multiplex PCR; in TCRdb, only in-frame clones are kept and a portion is missing. The sample has tens of thousands of clones, 70% to 85% seen once; the top ten hold 0.7% to 0.85%. The sample was memory CD4+ T cells from blood. The receptors derive from an adult in good health and CMV-seronegative.

Turning to this clone: This CDR3 is also generated by other DNA sequences in the sample. This chain joins TRBV28 and TRBJ1-5, with D possibly matching TRBD1 (6 bases). V was trimmed by 2 bases and J by 7 bases, leaving 12 bases between them. Germline-derived CDR1 and CDR2 are MDHEN and SYDVKM. CDR3 length equals 14 residues. The CDR3 DNA follows: TGTGCCAGCAGTTTACGGGGGGCGCGACAGCCCCAGCATTTT. Translated: CASSLRGARQPQHF.

The CDR3 nucleotides read TGCGCCAGCAGCTTGGGTATGAACACTGAAGCTTTCTTT. It specifies CASSLGMNTEAFF. J is TRBJ1-1 and V is TRBV5-1; D unclear. This CDR3 is 13 amino acids long. Germline V gene sequence: CDR1 SGHRS, CDR2 YFSETQ. V gave up 0 bases and J gave up 0 bases, with 3 bases separating them.

V usage is TRBV6-4 and J usage is TRBJ1-1, with D possibly matching TRBD1 (6 bases). This CDR3 has 13 amino acids. CDR1 and CDR2 from the germline V gene are MRHNA and SNTAGT. Trimming took off 8 bases at V and 1 base at J, with 11 bases between the two ends. The CDR3 DNA reads TGTGCCAGCCGAGAGGACAGGAACACTGAAGCTTTCTTT. This codes for CASREDRNTEAFF.

In regard to this clone: The junction shows a germline mismatch at one end, possibly a read error. The chain employs TRBV5-6 and TRBJ1-2; 10 nucleotides line up with TRBD1. CDR1 is SGHDT, CDR2 YYEEEE, per germline. CDR3 size: 15 residues. The CDR3 bases are TGTGCCAGCAGCCAGGGACAGGGGTTATACTATAGCTACACCTTC. Its protein product is CASSQGQGLYYSYTF.

This clone was counted only a few times. This chain links TRBV5-6 with TRBJ2-5; the D gene is possibly TRBD2 (6 bases). CDR1 and CDR2 from the germline V gene are SGHDT and YYEEEE. The CDR3 sequence is 15 residues long. V was cut by 3 bases and J by 0 bases, with 12 bases left in between. CDR3 in DNA: TGTGCCAGCAGCTCCCTCCTAGCGAACCAAGAGACCCAGTACTTC. Residues: CASSSLLANQETQYF.

The rearrangement uses TRBV6-5 and TRBJ1-2; possibly TRBD1 for D (6 bases). This CDR3 is 13 amino acids long. The ends were cut back, 4 bases at V and 7 bases at J, with 13 bases in the middle. Germline V gene lookup returns CDR1 MNHEY and CDR2 SVGAGI. The CDR3 DNA follows: TGTGCCAGCAGTTCCTCGGGGGGGCTTGGCTACACCTTC. Translating gives CASSSSGGLGYTF.

The J gene is TRBJ1-1, the V gene TRBV5-1; 7 bases are a match to TRBD1. J gave up 5 bases and V 4 bases, and 8 bases lay outside the gene matches. Germline V lookup: CDR1 SGHRS, CDR2 YFSETQ. The CDR3 loop spans 14 amino acids. CDR3: CASSVGQARTEAFF. The DNA of the CDR3 is TGCGCCAGCAGCGTTGGACAGGCGAGAACTGAAGCTTTCTTT.

The chain uses TRBV5-3 and TRBJ1-1; TRBD1 is a possible D gene (6 bases). TRBV5-3 is an ORF for which the function is uncertain. The CDR3 has 14 residues. V was trimmed by 0 bases and J by 4 bases, leaving 10 bases between them. In nucleotides, the CDR3 is TGTGCCAGAAGCTTGGACAGGGAGGTCACTGAAGCTTTCTTT. It yields the protein CARSLDREVTEAFF.

The chain joins TRBV7-8 to TRBJ1-5; D is unresolved. The CDR3 spans 13 residues. Trimming took off 1 base at V and 7 bases at J, with 8 bases between the two ends. Germline loops: CDR1 SGHVS, CDR2 FQNEAQ. Here the CDR3 DNA reads TGTGCCAGCAGCTTAGGGGGAGACCAGCCCCAGCATTTT. This codes for CASSLGGDQPQHF. Full variable domain (rest looked up from reference TRBV7-8 and TRBJ1-5): GAGVSQSPRYKVAKRGQDVALRCDPISGHVSLFWYQQALGQGPEFLTYFQNEAQLDKSGLPSDRFFAERPEGSVSTLKIQRTQQEDSAVYLCASSLGGDQPQHFGDGTRLSIL.

The chain couples TRBV5-4 to TRBJ2-1, with TRBD2 identical over 9 bases. The trim removed 2 bases at V and 5 bases at J, leaving 8 bases unmatched. This CDR3 has 16 residues. Looked up from germline, CDR1 is SGHNT and CDR2 is YYREEE (reference sequence). The CDR3 loop reads CASSLGALAGNNEQFF. In DNA form, the CDR3 reads TGTGCCAGCAGCTTAGGTGCGCTAGCGGGAAACAATGAGCAGTTCTTC.

The gene calls are TRBV10-2 and TRBJ2-5, with D unclear. Between the trimmed V and J ends, which lost 0 bases and 6 bases, there was a span of 20 bases. The CDR3 has 17 residues. CDR1 WSHSY and CDR2 SAAADI come from the germline V gene. The CDR3: CASSESGSSPGLQTQYF. The CDR3 bases are TGCGCCAGCAGTGAGTCTGGTAGCTCCCCAGGTTTGCAGACCCAGTACTTC.

The chain combines TRBV7-8 with TRBJ1-5; D might be TRBD1 (5 bases). Trimming removed 5 bases at V and 3 bases at J, with 8 bases between. This CDR3 is built from 13 residues. The germline V gene encodes CDR1 SGHVS and CDR2 FQNEAQ. CDR3 DNA sequence: TGTGCCAGCAGCCGACAGCACAATCAGCCCCAGCATTTT. Amino acid sequence: CASSRQHNQPQHF.

The chain recombines TRBV4-1 with TRBJ2-7, with D hard to call. Trimming left V 1 base short and J 2 bases short, with 6 bases between. This CDR3 contains 13 residues. CDR1 is MGHRA, CDR2 YSYEKL, per germline. CDR3 coding DNA: TGCGCCAGCAGCCAAGTCCCTCCCTACGAGCAGTACTTC. Translating gives CASSQVPPYEQYF.

The V gene is TRBV7-2, the J gene TRBJ1-1; D call uncertain. CDR1 and CDR2 from the germline V gene are SGHTA and FQGNSA. This CDR3 region has 13 residues. Between the trimmed V and J ends, which lost 0 bases and 8 bases, there was a span of 10 bases. CDR3 DNA sequence: TGTGCCAGCAGCTTAGCCCGAGGGTCAGAAGCTTTCTTT. Its protein is CASSLARGSEAFF.

This clone came up a few times. V is TRBV7-2 and J is TRBJ2-3; TRBD2 matches at 9 bases. Germline loops: CDR1 SGHTA, CDR2 FQGNSA. V was pared by 5 bases and J by 2 bases, with 5 bases of the junction left unmatched. This CDR3 comprises 15 residues. The CDR3 sequence is CASSRSSGVTDTQYF. The CDR3 nucleotides are TGTGCCAGCAGCCGTTCTAGCGGGGTCACAGATACGCAGTATTTT.

The rearrangement joins TRBV5-1 to TRBJ1-1; D is uncertain. Germline V gene lookup returns CDR1 SGHRS and CDR2 YFSETQ. Trimming cost V 2 bases and J 3 bases, with 14 bases left between them. CDR3 length: 15 residues. The CDR3 protein is CASSLLSRGDTEAFF. The CDR3 nucleotides are TGCGCCAGCAGCTTACTCTCACGCGGGGACACTGAAGCTTTCTTT.

CDR3 sequence (DNA): TGTGCCAGCAGCCTTATCGCGGGGGGGCCGAGCTTCTTC. It yields the protein CASSLIAGGPSFF. This chain uses TRBV5-5 with TRBJ2-1; 9 bases align to TRBD2. Looked up from germline, CDR1 is SGHKS and CDR2 is YYEKEE (reference sequence). The ends lost 4 bases at V and 16 bases at J; junction bases unmatched: 12. The CDR3 loop spans 13 amino acids.

The genes are TRBV29-1 and TRBJ2-5; D possibly uses TRBD1 or TRBD2 (5 bases each). From germline, CDR1 is SQVTM and CDR2 ANQGSEA. This CDR3 has 12 residues. The V and J ends lost 7 bases and 0 bases respectively, with 9 bases between them. The CDR3 spells CSGGANQETQYF. The CDR3 DNA is TGCAGCGGAGGGGCCAACCAAGAGACCCAGTACTTC.

The chain links TRBV7-3 to TRBJ2-5; 8 bases are shared with TRBD2. The trim removed 4 bases at V and 7 bases at J, leaving 11 bases unmatched. Germline loops: CDR1 SGHTA, CDR2 FQGTGA. The CDR3 consists of 15 residues. The CDR3 nucleotides read TGTGCCAGCAGCTACAGAGGAGCGGGAGACGGGACCCAGTACTTC. This gives the protein CASSYRGAGDGTQYF.

The J gene is TRBJ2-7, the V gene TRBV7-9, with 9 bases identical to TRBD1. From germline, CDR1 is SEHNR and CDR2 FQNEAQ (reference sequence). Trimming cost V 1 base and J 12 bases; bases outside gene matches: 10. The CDR3 is made up of 14 amino acids. CDR3 amino acids: CASSLGDRETSRYF. CDR3 DNA: TGTGCCAGCAGCTTAGGGGACAGGGAGACCTCTCGGTACTTC. Full variable domain (missing parts from reference TRBV7-9 and TRBJ2-7): DTGVSQNPRHKITKRGQNVTFRCDPISEHNRLYWYRQTLGQGPEFLTYFQNEAQLEKSRLLSDRFSAERPKGSFSTLEIQRTEQGDSAMYLCASSLGDRETSRYFGPGTRLTVT.

This clone was recorded once. The chain employs TRBV9 and TRBJ2-5; D is uncertain. V lost 1 base to trimming and J lost 3 bases, with 10 bases between them. CDR1 is SGDLS and CDR2 is YYNGEE in the germline V gene. The CDR3 is 14 amino acids. CDR3 protein: CASSVSPREETQYF. DNA of the CDR3: TGTGCCAGCAGCGTATCCCCTAGGGAAGAGACCCAGTACTTC.

The chain links TRBV4-2 to TRBJ1-2, with a weak D call TRBD1 (6 bases). Trimming removed 0 bases from V and 5 bases from J, with 19 bases in between. Germline-derived CDR1 and CDR2 are LGHNA and YNFKEQ. The CDR3 loop spans 17 amino acids. DNA of the CDR3: TGTGCCAGCAGCCAAGAGAGGGGTGTGGGCCAGGGGTATGGCTACACCTTC. Protein: CASSQERGVGQGYGYTF.

The chain joins TRBV7-2 to TRBJ1-2; TRBD1 aligns across 7 bases. This CDR3 region has 15 residues. J lost 0 bases, V lost 6 bases, and 7 bases had no gene match. Germline V lookup: CDR1 SGHTA, CDR2 FQGNSA. CDR3 sequence: CASSQGGGSNYGYTF. CDR3 nucleotides: TGTGCCAGCAGTCAGGGGGGGGGCTCTAACTATGGCTACACCTTC.

This rearrangement joins TRBV5-6 to TRBJ2-3, with no clear D. The CDR3 consists of 13 residues. V was shortened by 4 bases and J by 10 bases, with 16 bases between the two germline ends. Germline V CDR1 and CDR2: SGHDT, YYEEEE. The CDR3 spells CASSLSRPWAQYF. The CDR3 DNA is TGTGCCAGCAGCCTCTCCCGACCCTGGGCGCAGTATTTT.

The chain employs TRBV7-8 and TRBJ2-5; 7 bases align to TRBD1. Germline assignment: CDR1 SGHVS and CDR2 FQNEAQ. The CDR3 length is 13 residues. The V and J ends lost 1 base and 4 bases, in that order; junction bases with no gene match: 0. The chain's CDR3 is CASSLDRGETQYF. The CDR3 bases are TGTGCCAGCAGCTTAGACAGGGGAGAGACCCAGTACTTC.

The chain has TRBV2 and TRBJ2-5, with D perhaps matching TRBD1 (6 bases). The CDR3 is 14 residues long. Trimming shortened V by 4 bases and J by 3 bases, and 12 bases separated the two germline ends. Germline V CDR1 and CDR2: SNHLY, FYNNEI. The CDR3 sequence is CASSGTGTKETQYF. CDR3 DNA: TGTGCCAGCAGTGGAACCGGGACAAAAGAGACCCAGTACTTC.

V and J are TRBV6-1 and TRBJ2-1; D may be TRBD2 (7 bases). The CDR3 sequence is 15 residues long. V dropped 5 bases and J dropped 4 bases, with 15 bases sitting between them. Germline values: CDR1 MNHNS, CDR2 SASEGT. CDR3 in DNA: TGTGCCAGCAGTCAGAGGGGGGGGAGGTACAATGAGCAGTTCTTC. Protein sequence: CASSQRGGRYNEQFF.

V and J are TRBV19 and TRBJ1-1; D ambiguous. The CDR3 runs 13 residues. CDR1 is LNHDA and CDR2 is SQIVND in the germline V gene (reference sequence). The V gene lost 6 bases and the J gene lost 5 bases, with 13 bases spanning the gap. Here the CDR3 reads CASSLTTYTEAFF. CDR3 coding DNA: TGTGCCAGTAGCCTAACTACATATACTGAAGCTTTCTTT.